This T cell receptor beta chain was recorded in a study of identical twins. Overall study findings and caveats: Abundant beta clonotypes from cord blood bore fewer insertions; memory repertoires lacked this pattern. Those out-of-frame alpha sequences shared by twins showed an excess of low generation probability.

This clonotype was counted only a few times. Its antigen is not identified. TCRdb called the 5' RACE reads again in MiXCR, with one record for every CDR3 protein. The sample shows approximately 220,000 distinct CDR3 sequences, approximately 7.9% of them seen only once. Between the trimmed V and J ends, which lost 2 bases and 0 bases, there was a span of 8 bases. The CDR3 length is 15 residues. Germline V gene sequence: CDR1 SGHNT, CDR2 YENEEA. These data were also filed under a second study, of yellow fever vaccine responses in identical twins.

The chain carries TRBV11-3 and TRBJ2-1; no reliable D call. The receptor was isolated from a woman under 30 in good health. The specimen sequenced was CD8+ T cells sorted from blood. The CDR3 coding sequence is TGTGCCAGCAGCTTATACTCTAGCTCCTACAATGAGCAGTTCTTC. Amino acid sequence: CASSLYSSSYNEQFF.